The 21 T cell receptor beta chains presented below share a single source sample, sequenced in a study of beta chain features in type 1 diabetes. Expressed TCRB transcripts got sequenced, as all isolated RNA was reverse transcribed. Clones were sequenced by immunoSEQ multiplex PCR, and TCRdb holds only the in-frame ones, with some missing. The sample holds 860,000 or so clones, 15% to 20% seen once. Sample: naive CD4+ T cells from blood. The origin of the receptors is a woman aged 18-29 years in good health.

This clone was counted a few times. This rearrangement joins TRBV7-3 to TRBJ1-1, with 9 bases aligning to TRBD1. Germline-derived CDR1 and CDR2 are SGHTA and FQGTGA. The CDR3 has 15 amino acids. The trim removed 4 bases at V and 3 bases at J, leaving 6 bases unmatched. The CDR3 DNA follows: TGTGCCAGCAGCTCGCTCGGACAGGGGCACACTGAAGCTTTCTTT. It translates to CASSSLGQGHTEAFF.

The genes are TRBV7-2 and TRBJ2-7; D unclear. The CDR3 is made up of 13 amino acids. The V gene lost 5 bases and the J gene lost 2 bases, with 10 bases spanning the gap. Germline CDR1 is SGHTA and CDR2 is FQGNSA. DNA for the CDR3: TGTGCCAGCAGCGACCGGGCCACCTACGAGCAGTACTTC. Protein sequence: CASSDRATYEQYF.

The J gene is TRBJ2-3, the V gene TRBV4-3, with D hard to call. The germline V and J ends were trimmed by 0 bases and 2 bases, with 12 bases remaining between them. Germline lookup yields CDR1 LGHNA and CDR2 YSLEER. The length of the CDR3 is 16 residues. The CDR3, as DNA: TGCGCCAGCAGCCAAGATCCCCGTTTGACCACAGATACGCAGTATTTT. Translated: CASSQDPRLTTDTQYF.

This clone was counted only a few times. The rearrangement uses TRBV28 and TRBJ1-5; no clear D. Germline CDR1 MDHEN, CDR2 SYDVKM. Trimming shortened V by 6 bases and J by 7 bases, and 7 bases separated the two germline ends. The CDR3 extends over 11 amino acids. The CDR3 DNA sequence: TGTGCCAGCAGCGTAGAACAGCCCCAGCATTTT. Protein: CASSVEQPQHF.

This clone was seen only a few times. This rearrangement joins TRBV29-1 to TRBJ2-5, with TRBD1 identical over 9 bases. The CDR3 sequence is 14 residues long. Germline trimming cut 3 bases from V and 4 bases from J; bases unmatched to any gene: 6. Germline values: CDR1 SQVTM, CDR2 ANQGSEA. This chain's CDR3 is CSVDEGTGSETQYF. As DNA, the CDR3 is TGCAGCGTTGATGAGGGGACAGGGTCAGAGACCCAGTACTTC.

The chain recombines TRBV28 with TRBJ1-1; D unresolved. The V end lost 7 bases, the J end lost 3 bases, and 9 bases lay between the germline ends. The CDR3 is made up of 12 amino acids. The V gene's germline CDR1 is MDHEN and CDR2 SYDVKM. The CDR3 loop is CASTAAYTEAFF. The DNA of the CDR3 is TGTGCCAGCACGGCTGCATACACTGAAGCTTTCTTT. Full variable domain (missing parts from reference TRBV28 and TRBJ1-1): DVKVTQSSRYLVKRTGEKVFLECVQDMDHENMFWYRQDPGLGLRLIYFSYDVKMKEKGDIPEGYSVSREKKERFSLILESASTNQTSMYLCASTAAYTEAFFGQGTRLTVV.

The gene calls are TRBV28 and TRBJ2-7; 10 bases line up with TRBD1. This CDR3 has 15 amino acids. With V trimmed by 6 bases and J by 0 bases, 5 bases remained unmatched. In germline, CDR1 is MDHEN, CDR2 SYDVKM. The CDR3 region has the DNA TGTGCCAGCAGAGGGGGACAGGGGTACTCCTACGAGCAGTACTTC. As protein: CASRGGQGYSYEQYF.

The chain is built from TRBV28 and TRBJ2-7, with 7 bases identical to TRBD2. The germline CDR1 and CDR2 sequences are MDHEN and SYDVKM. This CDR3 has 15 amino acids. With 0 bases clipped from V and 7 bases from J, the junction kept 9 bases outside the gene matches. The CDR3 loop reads CASSLWGGSVGEQYF. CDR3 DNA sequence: TGTGCCAGCAGTTTATGGGGAGGGTCCGTGGGTGAGCAGTACTTC.

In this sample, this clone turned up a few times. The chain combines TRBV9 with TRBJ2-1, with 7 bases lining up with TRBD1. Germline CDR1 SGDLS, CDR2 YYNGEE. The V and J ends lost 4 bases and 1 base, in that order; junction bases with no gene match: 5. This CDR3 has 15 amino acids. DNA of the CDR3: TGTGCCAGCAGCACAACAGGGGCTTCCTACAATGAGCAGTTCTTC. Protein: CASSTTGASYNEQFF.

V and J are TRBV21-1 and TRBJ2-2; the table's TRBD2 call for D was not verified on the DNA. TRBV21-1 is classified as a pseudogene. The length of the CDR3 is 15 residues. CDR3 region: CASSKVTEYTGELFF. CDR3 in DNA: TGTGCCAGCAGCAAAGTAACCGAGTACACCGGGGAGCTGTTTTTT.

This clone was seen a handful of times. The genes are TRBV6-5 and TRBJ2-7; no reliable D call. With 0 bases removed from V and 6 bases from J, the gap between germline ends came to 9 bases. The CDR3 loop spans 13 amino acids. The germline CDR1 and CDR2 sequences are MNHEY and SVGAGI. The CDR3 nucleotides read TGTGCCAGCAGTTACTCTTCCCTTAGCGAGCAGTACTTC. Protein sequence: CASSYSSLSEQYF.

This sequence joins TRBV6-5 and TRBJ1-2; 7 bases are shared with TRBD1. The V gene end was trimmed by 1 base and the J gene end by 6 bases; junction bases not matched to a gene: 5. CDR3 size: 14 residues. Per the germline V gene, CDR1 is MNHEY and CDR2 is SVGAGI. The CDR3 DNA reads TGTGCCAGCAGTTACTTTCAGGGGGAGAATGGCTACACCTTC. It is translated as CASSYFQGENGYTF.

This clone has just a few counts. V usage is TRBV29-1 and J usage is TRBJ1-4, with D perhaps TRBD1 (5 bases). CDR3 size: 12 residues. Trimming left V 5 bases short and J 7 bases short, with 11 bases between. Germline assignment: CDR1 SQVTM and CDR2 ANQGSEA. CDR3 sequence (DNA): TGCAGCGTTAGGGGAGTATTTGAAAAACTGTTTTTT. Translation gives CSVRGVFEKLFF.

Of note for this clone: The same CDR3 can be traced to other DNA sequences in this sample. The CDR3 spells CATKPAGAQETQYF. The CDR3, as DNA: TGTGCCACCAAGCCCGCGGGAGCACAGGAGACCCAGTACTTC. J is TRBJ2-5 and V is TRBV15; 7 nucleotides line up with TRBD2. This CDR3 has 14 residues. Per germline, CDR1 LNHNV and CDR2 YYDKDF (reference sequence). The V segment lost 7 bases and the J segment 5 bases; nucleotides outside the gene matches: 10.

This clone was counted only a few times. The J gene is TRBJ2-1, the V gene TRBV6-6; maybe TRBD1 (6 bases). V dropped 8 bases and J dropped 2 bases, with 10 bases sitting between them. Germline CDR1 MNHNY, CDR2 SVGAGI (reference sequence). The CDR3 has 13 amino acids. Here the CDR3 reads CASGTSTYNEQFF. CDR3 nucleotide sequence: TGTGCCAGCGGGACAAGCACCTACAATGAGCAGTTCTTC.

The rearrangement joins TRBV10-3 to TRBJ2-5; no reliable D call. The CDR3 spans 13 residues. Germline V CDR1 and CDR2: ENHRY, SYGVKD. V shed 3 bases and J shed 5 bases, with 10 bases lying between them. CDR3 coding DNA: TGTGCCATCAGTGACCCCTCCAGCGAGACCCAGTACTTC. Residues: CAISDPSSETQYF.

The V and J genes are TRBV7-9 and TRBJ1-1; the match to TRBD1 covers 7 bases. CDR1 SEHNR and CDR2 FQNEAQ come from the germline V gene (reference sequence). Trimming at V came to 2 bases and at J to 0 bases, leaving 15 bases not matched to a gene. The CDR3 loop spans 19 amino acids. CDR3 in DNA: TGTGCCAGCAGCTTACGTTTTATAGGGGGCGAGCTTTTGAACACTGAAGCTTTCTTT. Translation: CASSLRFIGGELLNTEAFF. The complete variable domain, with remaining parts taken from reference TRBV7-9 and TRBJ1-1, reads DTGVSQNPRHKITKRGQNVTFRCDPISEHNRLYWYRQTLGQGPEFLTYFQNEAQLEKSRLLSDRFSAERPKGSFSTLEIQRTEQGDSAMYLCASSLRFIGGELLNTEAFFGQGTRLTVV.

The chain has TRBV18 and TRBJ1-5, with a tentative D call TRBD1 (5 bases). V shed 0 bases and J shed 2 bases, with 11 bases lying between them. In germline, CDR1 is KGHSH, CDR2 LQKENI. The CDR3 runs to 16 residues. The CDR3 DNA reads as TGTGCCAGCTCACCACCGGGGCAGAGAGGCAATCAGCCCCAGCATTTT. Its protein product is CASSPPGQRGNQPQHF.

CDR3 DNA: TGTGCCAGCTCACGAACCGGGACTAGCGGGAATCTTTACAATGAGCAGTTCTTC. Amino acids: CASSRTGTSGNLYNEQFF. This sequence joins TRBV18 and TRBJ2-1, with TRBD2 identical over 13 bases. The CDR3 is made up of 18 amino acids. Germline-derived CDR1 and CDR2 are KGHSH and LQKENI. V trimming: 4 bases; J trimming: 4 bases; junction bases outside the gene matches: 10.

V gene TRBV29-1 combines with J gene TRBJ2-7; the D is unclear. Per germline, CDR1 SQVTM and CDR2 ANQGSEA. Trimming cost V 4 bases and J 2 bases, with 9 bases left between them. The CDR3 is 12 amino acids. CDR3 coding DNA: TGCAGCGTTGCTATCGGACCCTACGAGCAGTACTTC. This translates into CSVAIGPYEQYF.

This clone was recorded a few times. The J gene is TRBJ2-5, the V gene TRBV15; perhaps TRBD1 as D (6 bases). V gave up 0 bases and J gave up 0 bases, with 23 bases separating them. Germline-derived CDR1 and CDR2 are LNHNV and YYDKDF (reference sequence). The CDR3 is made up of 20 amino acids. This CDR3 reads CATSRDPRAPRGSYQETQYF. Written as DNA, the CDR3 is TGTGCCACCAGCAGAGATCCCCGTGCACCCAGGGGATCATACCAAGAGACCCAGTACTTC.